Listed below are T cell receptor beta chains from one sample, sequenced in a study of shared T cell receptors in the human thymus. Assay: immunoSEQ multiplex PCR; the TCRdb copy retains only in-frame clones and omits some. This table has 550,000 to 800,000 clones, approximately 85% appearing once. Another study also made use of these data, one on human thymus T cells.

The sequencing input was thymocytes. Source of these receptors: a girl under three years old with a congenital heart defect. Both conserved end residues are part of each CDR3. A D gene is named only where the DNA matches it firmly. Not every row has a clone size; where given, it reads once, few, many or a size class.

J | D | size | V | DNA | CDR3
TRBJ1-2 | . | . | TRBV5-1 | TGCGCCAGCAGCGGCCCCCACTATGGCTACACCTTC | CASSGPHYGYTF
TRBJ1-3 | . | . | TRBV6-1 | TGTGCCAGCAGTGAAGTACAGGGTAGCAGCCGCAACTCTGGAAACACCATATATTTT | CASSEVQGSSRNSGNTIYF
TRBJ1-3 | TRBD1 | few | TRBV28 | TGTGCCAGCAGTTTAAAAGGAAGGCAGGGGGCGCTGGGAAACACCATATATTTT | CASSLKGRQGALGNTIYF
TRBJ2-5 | TRBD1 | . | TRBV13 | TGTGCCAGCAGCACCACAGGGGGCGGCGAAGAGACCCAGTACTTC | CASSTTGGGEETQYF
TRBJ2-7 | . | few | TRBV5-1 | TGCGCCAGCAGCGGGGGGACGGGCGCCTACGAGCAGTACTTC | CASSGGTGAYEQYF
TRBJ2-2 | TRBD1 | . | TRBV4-1 | TGCGCCAGCAGCCAGTGGACAGGGGACAACACCGGGGAGCTGTTTTTT | CASSQWTGDNTGELFF
TRBJ2-1 | . | . | TRBV1 | TGCACCAGCAGCCCCCCGCTAGCGTCTATCCATGAGCAGTTCTTC | CTSSPPLASIHEQFF
TRBJ1-5 | TRBD1 | . | TRBV6-5 | TGTGCCAGCAGTTCCGGGACAGGGGACCTTAATCAGCCCCAGCATTTT | CASSSGTGDLNQPQHF
TRBJ2-1 | TRBD2 | . | TRBV6-1 | TGTGCCAGCAGTGAAAGGGGGGCGGGGGGATGGAATGAGCAGTTCTTC | CASSERGAGGWNEQFF
TRBJ2-5 | . | . | TRBV7-9 | TGTGCCAGCAGCTTATGGGGGCAGGGATGGGAGACCCAGTACTTC | CASSLWGQGWETQYF
TRBJ1-5 | . | . | TRBV2 | TGTGCCAGCAGTGAAAGGGGGGGGTGGGCCTCGCCCCATTTT | CASSERGGWASPHF
TRBJ1-2 | . | once | TRBV4-3 | TGCGCCAGCAGCCAAGATGGGGGGACCTATGGCTACACCTTC | CASSQDGGTYGYTF
TRBJ2-5 | TRBD1 | once | TRBV4-3 | TGCGCCAGCAGCCAAGTTAACCGGGCAGGGGGAAAAGAGACCCAGTACTTC | CASSQVNRAGGKETQYF
TRBJ2-7 | TRBD1 | . | TRBV6-1 | TGTGCCAGCAGTGACCGGACAGGTCCCTACGAGCAGTACTTC | CASSDRTGPYEQYF
TRBJ2-7 | . | . | TRBV27 | TGTGCCAGCAGTTCCCTGACAGGTGGGGATTACGAGCAGTACTTC | CASSSLTGGDYEQYF
TRBJ2-6 | TRBD1 | . | TRBV19 | TGTGCCAGTAGTATCACAGGGGGCACCACTGGGGCCAACGTCCTGACTTTC | CASSITGGTTGANVLTF
TRBJ1-2 | . | . | TRBV9 | TGTGCCAGCAGCGTCGAGAACTATGGCTACACCTTC | CASSVENYGYTF
TRBJ2-5 | TRBD2 | . | TRBV7-8 | TGTGCCAGCAGCTCCGGACTAGCGGGGGGCGGGGGAGCAGGAGAGACCCAGTACTTC | CASSSGLAGGGGAGETQYF
TRBJ1-2 | TRBD1 | . | TRBV27 | TGTGTCAGCAGTCTCTCCTGGGGACAGGGAACGGGCGGCTACACCTTC | CVSSLSWGQGTGGYTF
TRBJ2-1 | TRBD1 | . | TRBV5-1 | TGCGCCAGCAGCTTGGGACCCGGGACAGGATACAATGAGCAGTTCTTC | CASSLGPGTGYNEQFF
TRBJ1-1 | TRBD1 | . | TRBV10-1 | TGCGCCAGCAGACAGGGGCTCGACACTGAAGCTTTCTTT | CASRQGLDTEAFF
TRBJ1-4 | . | . | TRBV9 | TGTGCCAGCAGCGTTTCGGGGGGCTTTTTCGAAAAACTGTTTTTT | CASSVSGGFFEKLFF
TRBJ1-6 | TRBD1 | . | TRBV5-5 | TGTGCCAGCAGCTTGGCATCGGACAGGAATTCACCCCTCCACTTT | CASSLASDRNSPLHF
TRBJ2-5 | TRBD2 | . | TRBV7-2 | TGTGCCAGCAGCTTAGAAACAGCGGGGAGCCAAGAGACCCAGTACTTC | CASSLETAGSQETQYF
TRBJ2-1 | TRBD1 | . | TRBV5-6 | TGTGCCAGCAGCTTTGGGACAGGGCCCTACAATGAGCAGTTCTTC | CASSFGTGPYNEQFF
TRBJ2-5 | . | . | TRBV5-1 | TGCGCCAGCAGCTTGGTACAAGAAGAGACCCAGTACTTC | CASSLVQEETQYF
TRBJ2-2 | TRBD1 | . | TRBV6-4 | TGTGCCAGCAGCCCACTGCCGGACAGGGCGCTCACCGGGGAGCTGTTTTTT | CASSPLPDRALTGELFF
TRBJ1-2 | TRBD1 | . | TRBV9 | TGTGCCAGCAGCGATGGGGACAGCTATGGCTACACCTTC | CASSDGDSYGYTF
TRBJ2-1 | . | . | TRBV11-2 | TGTGCCAGCAGCTTAGTTAGTCATGAGCAGTTCTTC | CASSLVSHEQFF
TRBJ2-7 | TRBD2 | once | TRBV4-1 | TGCGCCAGCAGCGAGCTAGCGGGGGACGCCTACGAGCAGTACTTC | CASSELAGDAYEQYF
TRBJ2-2 | TRBD1 | . | TRBV5-6 | TGTGCCAGCAGCTTGTCAGGGACAGAGTACACCGGGGAGCTGTTTTTT | CASSLSGTEYTGELFF
TRBJ2-7 | . | . | TRBV15 | TGTGCCACCAGCACCAGGTGGGGGGTCGAGGAGCAGTACTTC | CATSTRWGVEEQYF
TRBJ2-3 | TRBD2 | once | TRBV5-1 | TGCGCCAGCAGCTTGGAAGTAGCGGGGGGTGGAGATACGCAGTATTTT | CASSLEVAGGGDTQYF
TRBJ1-3 | . | . | TRBV9 | TGTGCCAGCAGCGCCACCGAGGGGGACTCTGGAAACACCATATATTTT | CASSATEGDSGNTIYF
TRBJ1-2 | TRBD1 | . | TRBV2 | TGTGCCAGCAGTTGGGACAGGAGCGTATATGGCTACACCTTC | CASSWDRSVYGYTF
TRBJ1-1 | . | once | TRBV5-1 | TGCGCCAGCAGCTTAGCAGGGCGGATCACTGAAGCTTTCTTT | CASSLAGRITEAFF
TRBJ1-3 | . | . | TRBV4-2 | TGTGCCAGCAGCCAAGAAGAGGGTATGCCCATCTCCTCTGGAAACACCATATATTTT | CASSQEEGMPISSGNTIYF
TRBJ1-6 | . | . | TRBV7-8 | TGTGCCAGCAGCACCCAACAGCATACACCCCTCCACTTT | CASSTQQHTPLHF
TRBJ2-7 | . | . | TRBV28 | TGTGCCAGCAGGATGGGAGGAGCCTACGAGCAGTACTTC | CASRMGGAYEQYF
TRBJ2-5 | . | . | TRBV2 | TGTGCCAGCAGTGAAGCGCTGGGAGCGGAGACCCAGTACTTC | CASSEALGAETQYF
TRBJ2-1 | TRBD2 | . | TRBV18 | TGTGCCAGCTCAGACCAAATATCGGGCGGGGGGGGACAAAATGAGCAGTTCTTC | CASSDQISGGGGQNEQFF
TRBJ1-6 | . | . | TRBV27 | TGTGCCAGCAGTTTAAATCTCGCGACAATAGGTTCACCCCTCCACTTT | CASSLNLATIGSPLHF
TRBJ1-2 | . | . | TRBV5-5 | TGTGCCAGCAGTTTTCCCCGCAGAACCAGCTACACCTTC | CASSFPRRTSYTF
TRBJ1-1 | . | . | TRBV6-1 | TGTGCCAGCCAGGGTCAAGGGCAATTTACTGAAGCTTTCTTT | CASQGQGQFTEAFF
TRBJ2-7 | . | . | TRBV2 | TGTGCCAGCAATCCTCCGGTTCCCTACGAGCAGTACTTC | CASNPPVPYEQYF
TRBJ1-2 | . | . | TRBV28 | TGTGCCACCCAAGAAGGGGTGGACTATGGCTACACCTTC | CATQEGVDYGYTF
TRBJ1-6 | . | . | TRBV11-1 | TGTGCCAGCAGCCCCGGGGGGCGGACCTTTGATTCACCCCTCCACTTT | CASSPGGRTFDSPLHF
TRBJ2-7 | . | . | TRBV7-9 | TGTGCCAGCAGCCCAGGAGGAGCGGACAGCTCCTACGAGCAGTACTTC | CASSPGGADSSYEQYF
TRBJ1-3 | . | . | TRBV11-2 | TGTGCCAGCAGCTTAGGTCGTGGGCGTTTCTCTGGAAACACCATATATTTT | CASSLGRGRFSGNTIYF